Following are 10 T cell receptor beta chains from one sample sequenced in a study of control samples from healthy donors and cancer patients. Repertoires were generated with immunoSEQ multiplex PCR, while TCRdb's copy carries only in-frame clones and drops some. The sample has about 180,000 clones; around 90% are singletons. The sample consisted of blood. The receptors come from a woman in her forties or fifties in good health.

The chain recombines TRBV19 with TRBJ1-5, with TRBD1 identical over 7 bases. Germline V gives CDR1 LNHDA, CDR2 SQIVND (reference sequence). V lost 3 bases, J lost 6 bases, and 2 bases stayed unmatched. CDR3 length: 13 residues. The CDR3 DNA is TGTGCCAGTAGTATCAACAGGGGTCAGCCCCAGCATTTT. Translated: CASSINRGQPQHF.

V and J are TRBV11-2 and TRBJ2-1; D may match TRBD1 or TRBD2 (7 bases each). Germline V gene sequence: CDR1 SGHAT, CDR2 FQNNGV. V was trimmed by 5 bases and J by 4 bases, leaving 21 bases between them. This CDR3 comprises 17 residues. Written as DNA, the CDR3 is TGTGCCAGCAGCCCGCCCCAGGGGGGGAGTGTGTACAATGAGCAGTTCTTC. Its translation: CASSPPQGGSVYNEQFF.

V and J are TRBV12-3 or TRBV12-4 and TRBJ1-1; D is undetermined. Trimming shortened V by 5 bases and J by 10 bases, and 17 bases separated the two germline ends. The CDR3 loop spans 13 amino acids. The CDR3 region is CASSVGQARSAFF. The CDR3 DNA follows: TGTGCCAGCAGTGTGGGCCAAGCGAGGTCAGCTTTCTTT.

The chain combines TRBV27 with TRBJ1-5; D not resolved. Germline assignment: CDR1 MNHEY and CDR2 SMNVEV (reference sequence). Between the trimmed V and J ends, which lost 4 bases and 9 bases, there was a span of 19 bases. This CDR3 has 15 amino acids. The DNA for the CDR3 is TGTGCCAGCAGTTCGTCAGCAAACAGTCCTACGCCCCAGCATTTT. It codes for CASSSSANSPTPQHF.

This clone occurred once. The V gene is TRBV3-1 (or the pseudogene TRBV3-2), the J gene TRBJ1-1; 7 positions match TRBD1. CDR1 and CDR2 from the germline V gene are LGHDT and YNNKEL (reference sequence). The J segment lost 5 bases and the V segment lost 4 bases, leaving 16 bases of the junction unmatched. This CDR3 comprises 17 residues. This CDR3 is CASSRLGGGALVTEAFF. As DNA, the CDR3 is TGTGCCAGCAGCCGTCTCGGAGGGGGCGCGTTGGTGACTGAAGCTTTCTTT.

This chain uses TRBV3-1 (or the pseudogene TRBV3-2) with TRBJ1-5; D is undetermined. The germline V and J ends were trimmed by 2 bases and 4 bases, with 9 bases remaining between them. This CDR3 spans 14 amino acids. The germline V gene encodes CDR1 LGHDT and CDR2 YNNKEL (reference sequence). The CDR3 reads CASSQTGLNQPQHF. CDR3 coding DNA: TGTGCCAGCAGCCAAACGGGCCTTAATCAGCCCCAGCATTTT.

The chain combines TRBV12-3 or TRBV12-4 with TRBJ2-5; D call uncertain. The CDR3 spans 12 residues. Between the trimmed V and J ends, which lost 2 bases and 6 bases, there was a span of 7 bases. The CDR3 coding sequence is TGTGCCAGCAGTTTACCCCGGCAGACCCAGTACTTC. Its translation is CASSLPRQTQYF.

The rearrangement uses TRBV4-3 and TRBJ2-2; a possible D gene is TRBD2 (5 bases). The CDR3 covers 14 residues. Germline lookup yields CDR1 LGHNA and CDR2 YSLEER. The V end lost 1 base, the J end lost 7 bases, and 10 bases lay between the germline ends. The CDR3 region has the DNA TGCGCCAGCAGCCAAGCGGGAATTAGCGGGGAGCTGTTTTTT. Translation: CASSQAGISGELFF.

The DNA of the CDR3 is TGCGCCAGCAGCTTGGGTTCCAGGCAGGCGCACTACGAGCAGTACTTC. Translated, it gives CASSLGSRQAHYEQYF. J is TRBJ2-7 and V is TRBV5-1; D remains unclear. Germline values: CDR1 SGHRS, CDR2 YFSETQ. V was shortened by 0 bases and J by 3 bases, with 16 bases between the two germline ends. The CDR3 consists of 16 residues.

This clone occurred a few times. V is TRBV28 and J is TRBJ1-2; 7 bases align to TRBD1. Germline CDR1 MDHEN, CDR2 SYDVKM. V shed 7 bases and J 7 bases; nucleotides not matched to a gene: 15. The CDR3 totals 15 residues. In nucleotides, the CDR3 is TGTGCCAGCACCCCGGGGGGCAGGGGGTCCCTTGGCTACACCTTC. Encoded protein: CASTPGGRGSLGYTF.